This T cell receptor beta chain is drawn from a study of identical twins. Notes on the study in general: Twin pairs' shared out-of-frame alpha sequences were enriched in low generation probability.

This CDR3 contains 18 residues. The germline V gene has CDR1 MNHEY and CDR2 SVGEGT. V lost 5 bases and J lost 2; bases outside the gene matches: 14. This clonotype was recorded a few times. Antigen specificity is unknown. Each CDR3 protein gets one entry after TCRdb re-called the 5' RACE reads with MiXCR. The data show fewer than 250,000 distinct CDR3 sequences, around 7% seen once. The sample also formed part of further work on yellow fever vaccine responses in identical twins.

The receptor was derived from a woman under 30 in good health. The sample comprised memory (CD45RO+) T cells sorted from blood. V usage is TRBV6-2 or TRBV6-3 and J usage is TRBJ2-1, with 8 bases aligning to TRBD1. CDR3: CASSHPTKTGEAYNEQFF. For the CDR3, the DNA is TGTGCCAGCAGTCATCCAACAAAGACAGGGGAGGCCTACAATGAGCAGTTCTTC.